The entry below describes one TCR beta chain. This specimen comes from a study of cytomegalovirus exposure and HLA in healthy donors. The J segment lost 4 bases and the V segment lost 3 bases, leaving 6 bases of the junction unmatched. Germline V CDR1 and CDR2: LNHDA, SQIVND (reference sequence). This CDR3 region has 15 residues. It was with 60 Vbeta and 13 Jbeta primers that the PCR ran. Using immunoSEQ multiplex PCR, the repertoire was profiled, and TCRdb retains in-frame clones only, with some absent. Of more than 65,000 clones in the sample, 65% to 75% are singletons; the top ten hold around 10%. The clonotype originates from a woman aged 55-70 years in good health and CMV-seropositive. Sequences were obtained from PBMCs. This chain links TRBV19 with TRBJ2-5; 9 nucleotides agree with TRBD2. CDR3 sequence reads: CASSIRREGRETQYF. The DNA for the CDR3 is TGTGCCAGTAGTATTCGGCGGGAGGGCCGAGAGACCCAGTACTTC.